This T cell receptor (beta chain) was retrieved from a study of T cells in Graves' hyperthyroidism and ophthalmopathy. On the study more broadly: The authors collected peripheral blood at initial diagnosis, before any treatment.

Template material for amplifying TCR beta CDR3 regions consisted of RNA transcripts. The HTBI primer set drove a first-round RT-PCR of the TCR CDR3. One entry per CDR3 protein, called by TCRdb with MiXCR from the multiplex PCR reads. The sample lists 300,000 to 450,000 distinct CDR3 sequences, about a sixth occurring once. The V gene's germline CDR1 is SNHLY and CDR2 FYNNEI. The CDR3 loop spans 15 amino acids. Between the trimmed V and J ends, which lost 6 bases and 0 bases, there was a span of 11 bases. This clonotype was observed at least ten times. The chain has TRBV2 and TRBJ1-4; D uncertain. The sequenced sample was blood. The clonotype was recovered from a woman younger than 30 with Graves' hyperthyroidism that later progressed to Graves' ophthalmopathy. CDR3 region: CASRQAEATNEKLFF. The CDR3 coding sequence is TGTGCCAGCAGGCAGGCGGAAGCAACTAATGAAAAACTGTTTTTT.